This TCR beta chain was captured by sequencing in a study of T cells after posttransplantation cyclophosphamide. In regard to this clone: Its antigen is still unknown.

Study-wide results and limits: Blood and skin or GI T cell repertoires showed limited TRB overlap. TRB clonality was highly associated with recipient CMV seropositivity and reactivation.

TCRdb's copy holds only in-frame clones and misses some; the assay was immunoSEQ multiplex PCR. The repertoire consists of 51,000 or so clones, with 85% to 95% occurring once and the leading ten covering roughly 3.1%. CDR1 and CDR2 (germline): KGHSH, LQKENI. Trimming shortened V by 6 bases and J by 5 bases, and 17 bases separated the two germline ends. The CDR3 runs to 15 residues. On the day of bone marrow donation, the related graft donor provided peripheral blood. The sequencing sample was made of PBMCs. The clonotype comes from a woman aged 25 to 39 in good health and a related stem cell transplant donor. The chain is built from TRBV18 and TRBJ2-1; possibly TRBD1 for D (6 bases). CDR3 in DNA: TGTGCCAGCTCCCCGACCCGGACAGACAACAATGAGCAGTTCTTC. Its translation: CASSPTRTDNNEQFF.